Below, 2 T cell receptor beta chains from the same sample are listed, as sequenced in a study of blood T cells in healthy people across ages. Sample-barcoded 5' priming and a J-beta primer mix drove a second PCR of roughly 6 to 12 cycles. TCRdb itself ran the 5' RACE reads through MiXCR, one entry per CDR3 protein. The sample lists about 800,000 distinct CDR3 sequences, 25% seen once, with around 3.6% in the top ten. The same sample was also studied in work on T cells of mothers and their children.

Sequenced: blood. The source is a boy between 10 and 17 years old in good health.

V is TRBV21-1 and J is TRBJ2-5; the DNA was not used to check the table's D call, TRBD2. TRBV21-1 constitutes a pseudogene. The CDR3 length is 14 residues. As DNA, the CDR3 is TGTGCCAGCAGGGAGACACCTCCTTCGGAGACCCAGTACTTC. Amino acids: CASRETPPSETQYF.

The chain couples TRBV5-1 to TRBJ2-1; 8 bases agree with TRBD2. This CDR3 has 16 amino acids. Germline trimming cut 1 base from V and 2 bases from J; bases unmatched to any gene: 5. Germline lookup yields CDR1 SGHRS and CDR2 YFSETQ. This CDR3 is CASSLSGTRTYNEQFF. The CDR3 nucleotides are TGCGCCAGCAGCTTGTCCGGGACTAGGACCTACAATGAGCAGTTCTTC.